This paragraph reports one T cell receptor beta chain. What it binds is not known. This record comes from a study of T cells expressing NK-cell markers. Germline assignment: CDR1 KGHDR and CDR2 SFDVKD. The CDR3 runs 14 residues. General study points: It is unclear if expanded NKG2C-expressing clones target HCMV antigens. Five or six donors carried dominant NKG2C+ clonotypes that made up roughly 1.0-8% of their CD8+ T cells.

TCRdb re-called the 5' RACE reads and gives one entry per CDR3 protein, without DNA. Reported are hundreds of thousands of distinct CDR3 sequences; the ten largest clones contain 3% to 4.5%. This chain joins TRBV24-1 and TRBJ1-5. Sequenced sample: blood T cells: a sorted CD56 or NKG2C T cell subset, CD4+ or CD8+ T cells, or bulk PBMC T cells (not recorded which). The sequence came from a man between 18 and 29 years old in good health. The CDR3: CATAGLSSNQPQHF.